This TCR beta chain was found in a study of persistence of HIV-infected CD4 T cells (TCRdb year 2020). Context from the whole study: The study isolated CMV- and HIV-1 Gag-responding CD4+ T cells from ART-treated individuals to examine antigen-driven clonal expansion of HIV-1-infected cells. The median time participants had been on suppressive ART was about eight years. Peripheral blood samples of up to roughly 180 mL were collected at multiple time points, except for a couple of participants, who underwent leukapheresis at a single time point. The clonality of all cells in each sorted population was measured by TCRbeta sequencing, and the clonality of infected cells was measured by proviral sequencing. The TCR cluster analysis across participants included roughly 8 participants for CMV and roughly seven participants for Gag.

Broader findings and caveats from the paper: Within the same sorted populations, how oligoclonal the TCRs were correlated with how oligoclonal the proviruses were. Because the TCR analyses were done in bulk, restricting them to just the rare CMV-responding cells that actually carried HIV-1 proviruses was not possible. Significantly lower TCRbeta richness was observed in CMV- and Gag-responding cells than in anti-CD3/anti-CD28-responding cells, and higher oligoclonality was observed in CMV-responding cells than in CD3/CD28-stimulated and Gag-responding cells. Antigen-responding cells were enriched for expanded CDR3beta sequences that were degenerate, which suggests that CD4+ responses to CMV and Gag underwent convergent selection. Few individuals were included in the study, and only a limited range of antigens was tested.

TCRbeta repertoires were sequenced from genomic DNA with the immunoSEQ hsTCRB assay version 4 in survey mode. For TCRbeta sequencing, genomic DNA was diluted to 8 to 10 ng/uL, with up to 1 ug used per sample. Per the authors' processing: ImmunoSeq Analyzer 3.0 was used for analysis of TCRbeta data, and diversity was computed on productive nucleotide rearrangements. Using the Immunarch R package, the improved Chao index served to estimate lower-bound TCR diversity and the Gini coefficient served to estimate clonality. Different nucleotide rearrangements encoding the same CDR3beta amino acid sequence were treated as distinct clonotypes. Differential abundance analysis found TCRbeta sequences that were significantly enriched in antigen-responding cells compared with anti-CD3/anti-CD28-activated cells. TCRs were clustered by predicted peptide-MHC specificity with GLIPH2, both within individual participants and across merged participant data sets. TCRdb stores this immuneACCESS table with in-frame sequences only. Part of the clones is absent; in the studies checked, under half of the shortfall reflects unresolved V genes, and no reason is known for the rest. V and J calls plus clone size are reproduced from that table; the DNA served to infer D and trimming. This sample gives tens of thousands of clones in total; around 78% of them show up just once. Together, the top ten hold more than 13% of the sample.

Regarding this clone: Its specific antigen is unknown. Per-base quality was not reported, and no clone a single base away is much larger than it.

What this sample's treatment or condition label stands for: suppressive antiretroviral therapy. A pool of overlapping HIV-1 Gag 15-mer peptides was used at approximately 0.96 ug per peptide per mL for cell stimulation. Nonresponding CD40L-negative CD69-negative CD45RO-high memory CD4+ T cells were sorted as memory populations depleted of antigen-responding cells. HIV-1-infected adults in whom suppressive ART had been started during chronic infection were enrolled as participants. Plasma HIV-1 RNA had been undetectable (below 50 copies/mL) in participants for at least 4 years. To be included, participants needed a CD4+ T cell count above 400 cells/uL and a positive CMV serology. Before stimulation, PBMCs were isolated using density centrifugation and then depleted of CD8+ T cells. Stimulation of CD8-depleted PBMCs was carried out for 15 to 20 hours with anti-CD28/CD49d costimulation, CD40-blocking antibody and enfuvirtide, to prevent new infections. Cells were sorted on a Beckman Coulter MoFlo Legacy or XDP sorter, with propidium iodide excluding dead cells. The QIAamp DNA Mini Kit was used for genomic DNA extraction from samples above one million cells, and the Quick-DNA Microprep Kit was used otherwise.

The germline V gene gives CDR1 as SGHRS and CDR2 as YFSETQ. The CDR3 sequence holds 14 residues, the cysteine and phenylalanine included. Just CDR3 DNA is preserved here, 42 bases in frame from base 1. Trimmed from V: 4 bases; trimmed from J: 10 bases; junction bases lacking a gene match: 5. The material was CD4+ T cells sorted from PBMCs after approximately 20-hour stimulation, obtained from a patient who received antiretroviral therapy. In the paper's terms, the cell subset or site label means: CD40L-CD69- CD45RO-high memory CD4 T cells not responding to Gag peptides. This TCR derives from an adult man with HIV who was CMV-seropositive. The receptor chain draws on TRBV5-1 and TRBJ1-6, with 10 bases aligning to TRBD1. The CDR3 region: CASSPRQGASPLHF. The base sequence is TGCGCCAGCAGCCCCCGACAGGGGGCCTCACCCCTCCACTTT.